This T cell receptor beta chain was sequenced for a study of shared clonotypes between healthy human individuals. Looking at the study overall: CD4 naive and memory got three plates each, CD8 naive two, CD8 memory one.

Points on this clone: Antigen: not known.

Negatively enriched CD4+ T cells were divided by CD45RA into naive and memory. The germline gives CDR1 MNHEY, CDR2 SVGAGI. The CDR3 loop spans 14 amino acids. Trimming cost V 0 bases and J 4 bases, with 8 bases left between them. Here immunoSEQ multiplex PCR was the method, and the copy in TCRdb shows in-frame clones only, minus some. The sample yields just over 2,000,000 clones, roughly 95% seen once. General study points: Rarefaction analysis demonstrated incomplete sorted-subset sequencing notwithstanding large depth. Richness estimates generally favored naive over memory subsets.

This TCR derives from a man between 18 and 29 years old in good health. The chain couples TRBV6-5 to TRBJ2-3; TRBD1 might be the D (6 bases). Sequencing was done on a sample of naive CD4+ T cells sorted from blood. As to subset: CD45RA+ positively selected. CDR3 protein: CASSYSEGADTQYF. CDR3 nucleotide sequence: TGTGCCAGCAGTTACTCTGAGGGGGCAGATACGCAGTATTTT.